This T cell receptor (beta chain) was sequenced during a study of shared clonotypes between healthy human individuals. Study as a whole: Plates per donor: three CD4 naive, three CD4 memory, two CD8 naive, one CD8 memory. General observations from the study: The four-donor shared clonotypes exceeded non-shared clonotypes in generation probability, with non-shared ones scoring lower. Between several donors, naive CD4 clonotypes were shared at a level of about 5%.

The repertoire was sequenced with immunoSEQ multiplex PCR; TCRdb's copy has only in-frame clones and lacks some. The sample consists of 550,000 to 750,000 clones, around 90% of them appearing once. To note about this clone: The antigen remains unidentified.

The CDR3 consists of 15 residues. V was shortened by 1 base and J by 6 bases, with 13 bases between the two germline ends. CDR1 and CDR2 (germline): SEHNR, FQNEAQ (reference sequence). Positive CCR7 selection of CD45RO-negative cells yielded the naive CD8 cells, and terminally differentiated effector memory CD45RA+ cells were excluded. The clonotype was recovered from a man aged 25 to 45 in good health. The sequenced sample consisted of naive CD8+ T cells sorted from blood. The J gene is TRBJ1-5, the V gene TRBV7-9; weak D call: TRBD1 (6 bases). The DNA for the CDR3 is TGTGCCAGCAGCTTAGATGGGGGGCCCGGTCAGCCCCAGCATTTT. Translating gives CASSLDGGPGQPQHF.